This entry lists 22 T cell receptor beta chains sequenced from one sample in a study of T cells after yellow fever vaccination. Via MiXCR, TCRdb re-called the 5' RACE reads, giving one row per CDR3 protein. This table holds some 670,000 distinct CDR3 sequences, over 9% found once. The specimen comprised PBMCs, sampled on the day of the yellow fever booster vaccination. All receptors come from a man aged 30 to 45 who received the YFV17D yellow fever vaccine.

This clonotype has a handful of counts. The chain carries TRBV6-1 and TRBJ2-3, with D maybe TRBD1 (5 bases). V lost 2 bases, J lost 6 bases, and 21 bases lay in between. CDR1 is MNHNS and CDR2 is SASEGT in the germline V gene. This CDR3 spans 17 amino acids. CDR3 region: CASSEYIPQDERDTQYF. CDR3 sequence (DNA): TGTGCCAGCAGTGAATACATTCCACAGGACGAAAGGGATACGCAGTATTTT.

This clonotype came up a few times. The chain couples TRBV7-8 to TRBJ2-1; 7 positions match TRBD2. Germline loops: CDR1 SGHVS, CDR2 FQNEAQ. J was trimmed by 1 base and V by 0 bases; bases with no gene match: 9. The CDR3 consists of 18 residues. DNA of the CDR3: TGTGCCAGCAGCTTAGCGGGGGGGGGAGAAGGGTCCTACAATGAGCAGTTCTTC. As protein: CASSLAGGGEGSYNEQFF.

This rearrangement joins TRBV27 to TRBJ2-1; D possibly corresponds to TRBD1 (6 bases). Germline CDR1 is MNHEY and CDR2 is SMNVEV (reference sequence). The CDR3 has 19 residues. With 4 bases removed from V and 6 bases from J, the gap between germline ends came to 28 bases. The CDR3 DNA is TGTGCCAGCAGTTCCCAGGGGAGTTCCGGGCTAAGGCAGGGCAATGAGCAGTTCTTC. Protein: CASSSQGSSGLRQGNEQFF.

The genes are TRBV3-1 and TRBJ2-7, with 7 bases identical to TRBD1. Germline lookup yields CDR1 LGHDT and CDR2 YNNKEL (reference sequence). The CDR3 has 15 residues. J lost 1 base, V lost 7 bases, and 10 bases had no gene match. This CDR3 reads CASTARQGRSYEQYF. The CDR3 DNA follows: TGTGCCAGCACCGCGCGACAGGGAAGGTCCTACGAGCAGTACTTC.

The rearrangement links TRBV10-1 to TRBJ2-1; the D gene is possibly TRBD1 (6 bases). The CDR3 has 15 residues. V lost 3 bases, J lost 8 bases, and 17 bases lay in between. Germline V CDR1 and CDR2: WNHNN, SYGVQD (reference sequence). This CDR3 reads CASSDYRVGRHEQFF. The CDR3 bases are TGCGCCAGCAGTGACTACAGGGTAGGACGGCATGAGCAGTTCTTC.

This clonotype was observed a handful of times. The chain recombines TRBV12-3 or TRBV12-4 with TRBJ2-1; 12 bases map to TRBD2. Germline trimming cut 5 bases from V and 7 bases from J; bases unmatched to any gene: 12. The CDR3 is 17 amino acids. The CDR3 protein is CASSGLAGRGVRNEQFF. The CDR3, as DNA: TGTGCCAGCAGTGGACTAGCGGGAAGAGGGGTTAGGAATGAGCAGTTCTTC.

This clonotype was observed a handful of times. This chain connects TRBV6-1 to TRBJ2-7; D gene ambiguous. The CDR3 spans 13 residues. The germline V and J ends were trimmed by 6 bases and 9 bases, with 18 bases remaining between them. Germline-derived CDR1 and CDR2 are MNHNS and SASEGT. The CDR3 nucleotides are TGTGCCAGCAGCGATACGAGACTTTACTGGCAGTACTTC. Its translation: CASSDTRLYWQYF.

This clonotype has only a few counts. The chain is built from TRBV25-1 and TRBJ2-7; D remains unclear. The CDR3 has 12 residues. V lost 1 base to trimming and J lost 6 bases, with 7 bases between them. Per the germline V gene, CDR1 is MGHDK and CDR2 is SYGVNS. The CDR3: CASSEWEGEQYF. CDR3 in DNA: TGTGCCAGCAGTGAATGGGAAGGCGAGCAGTACTTC.

V is TRBV20-1 and J is TRBJ2-6; possible D gene TRBD1, 6 bases. Germline V gene sequence: CDR1 DFQATT, CDR2 SNEGSKA (reference sequence). The CDR3 is made up of 15 amino acids. Trimming cost V 3 bases and J 4 bases, with 13 bases left between them. CDR3 bases: TGCAGTGCTAGGGGGGCTGGGACGGGGGCCAACGTCCTGACTTTC. Protein sequence: CSARGAGTGANVLTF.

Only a few counts were recorded for this clonotype. This chain uses TRBV19 with TRBJ2-1; 10 bases fit TRBD2. Germline V gene lookup returns CDR1 LNHDA and CDR2 SQIVND (reference sequence). The CDR3 consists of 14 residues. Trimming at V came to 5 bases and at J to 10 bases, leaving 8 bases not matched to a gene. The DNA of the CDR3 is TGTGCCAGTAGTTTCGGGACTAGCGAGTTGGAGCAGTTCTTC. Residues: CASSFGTSELEQFF.

This clonotype came up a few times. The chain's CDR3 is CASSQGGTHNYGYTF. The CDR3 DNA follows: TGCGCCAGCAGCCAAGGAGGAACCCATAACTATGGCTACACCTTC. The J gene is TRBJ1-2, the V gene TRBV4-3; D unresolved. The CDR3 totals 15 residues. V lost 1 base, J lost 1 base, and 10 bases lay in between. The germline CDR1 and CDR2 sequences are LGHNA and YSLEER.

The V call is TRBV12-3 or TRBV12-4, the J call TRBJ2-2; D perhaps matches TRBD1 (6 bases). V shed 7 bases and J shed 1 base, with 13 bases lying between them. The CDR3 length is 15 residues. The CDR3 DNA reads as TGTGCCAGCATTCCGCCGACAGGGAACACCGGGGAGCTGTTTTTT. Translating gives CASIPPTGNTGELFF.

This clonotype has a handful of counts. The chain combines TRBV30 with TRBJ1-3; D uncertain. V shed 4 bases and J shed 3 bases, with 10 bases lying between them. The CDR3 is 13 amino acids. Germline loops: CDR1 GTSNPN, CDR2 SVGIG (reference sequence). CDR3 DNA: TGTGCCTGGACACAAATCTTTGGAAACACCATATATTTT. Its protein product is CAWTQIFGNTIYF. The whole variable domain, remainder taken from reference TRBV30 and TRBJ1-3, is SQTIHQWPATLVQPVGSPLSLECTVEGTSNPNLYWYRQAAGRGLQLLFYSVGIGQISSEVPQNLSASRPQDRQFILSSKKLLLSDSGFYLCAWTQIFGNTIYFGEGSWLTVV.

This chain links TRBV20-1 with TRBJ2-3; no clear D. CDR3 length equals 14 residues. From germline, CDR1 is DFQATT and CDR2 SNEGSKA (reference sequence). V was clipped by 1 base and J by 1 base, with 9 bases between them. The chain's CDR3 is CSARGIGGTDTQYF. CDR3 in DNA: TGCAGTGCTAGAGGGATTGGTGGCACAGATACGCAGTATTTT.

This clonotype was seen only a few times. The rearrangement joins TRBV5-4 to TRBJ2-2; D could derive from TRBD1 or TRBD2 (5 bases each). CDR1 and CDR2 from the germline V gene are SGHNT and YYREEE (reference sequence). V lost 0 bases to trimming and J lost 4 bases, with 7 bases between them. The CDR3 spans 14 residues. The CDR3 sequence: CASSLAGPTGELFF. CDR3 nucleotides: TGTGCCAGCAGCTTGGCGGGGCCCACCGGGGAGCTGTTTTTT.

The chain recombines TRBV12-3 or TRBV12-4 with TRBJ2-7; D could derive from TRBD1 or TRBD2 (5 bases each). V lost 7 bases, J lost 2 bases, and 12 bases lay in between. The CDR3 contains 13 residues. CDR3 residues: CASTGRNTYEQYF. The CDR3 nucleotides read TGTGCCAGCACGGGGCGGAACACCTACGAGCAGTACTTC.

The sample holds a few counts of this clonotype. The rearrangement joins TRBV7-8 to TRBJ2-1, with D perhaps given as TRBD1 or TRBD2 (5 bases each). Deletions cut 6 bases from V and 5 bases from J, with 17 bases between. The germline V gene encodes CDR1 SGHVS and CDR2 FQNEAQ. This CDR3 contains 15 residues. The CDR3 sequence is CASRAPGPTNNEQFF. DNA for the CDR3: TGTGCCAGCAGGGCCCCGGGACCGACTAACAATGAGCAGTTCTTC.

As concerns this clonotype: This is likely a read error, given that the CDR3 carries no conserved phenylalanine or tryptophan at its end. The J gene is TRBJ2-7, the V gene TRBV5-1; 11 bases line up with TRBD2. This CDR3 spans 15 amino acids. The V segment lost 2 bases and the J segment 2 bases; nucleotides outside the gene matches: 3. Germline CDR1 and CDR2: SGHRS and YFSETQ. CDR3: CASSLGSGRAYEQYS. DNA of the CDR3: TGCGCCAGCAGCTTAGGTAGCGGGAGGGCCTACGAGCAGTACTCC.

The table lists this clonotype with a few counts. The CDR3 DNA sequence: TGTGCCAGCAGTTTTTTGGGGACAGGGTCAAACACCGGGGAGCTGTTTTTT. Translating gives CASSFLGTGSNTGELFF. The chain combines TRBV12-3 or TRBV12-4 with TRBJ2-2, with 9 nucleotides matching TRBD1. There are 17 residues in the CDR3. J gave up 2 bases and V 3 bases, and 7 bases lay outside the gene matches.

This clonotype was seen more than once but under ten times. The V call is TRBV4-3, the J call TRBJ1-5; 7 bases match TRBD1. The CDR3 covers 15 residues. V shed 4 bases, J shed 6 bases, and the junction held 9 bases outside the gene matches. From germline, CDR1 is LGHNA and CDR2 YSLEER. CDR3 bases: TGCGCCAGCAGCCCAAGACAGGGTTACGGTCAGCCCCAGCATTTT. It encodes CASSPRQGYGQPQHF.

The V and J genes are TRBV3-1 and TRBJ1-1; D is unclear. Deletions cut 4 bases from V and 0 bases from J, with 9 bases between. Per the germline V gene, CDR1 is LGHDT and CDR2 is YNNKEL (reference sequence). The CDR3 runs 14 residues. The CDR3 bases are TGTGCCAGCAGCCGTCTAGGGATGAACACTGAAGCTTTCTTT. Translation gives CASSRLGMNTEAFF.

This clonotype has a handful of counts. The J gene is TRBJ2-7, the V gene TRBV7-6; TRBD2 agrees at 10 bases. The CDR3 has 17 amino acids. The V gene end was trimmed by 7 bases and the J gene end by 2 bases; junction bases not matched to a gene: 14. CDR1 is SGHVS, CDR2 FNYEAQ, per germline. The CDR3 spells CASNPISSGSPTYEQYF. The DNA of the CDR3 is TGTGCCAGCAACCCAATTTCTAGCGGGAGTCCTACCTACGAGCAGTACTTC.